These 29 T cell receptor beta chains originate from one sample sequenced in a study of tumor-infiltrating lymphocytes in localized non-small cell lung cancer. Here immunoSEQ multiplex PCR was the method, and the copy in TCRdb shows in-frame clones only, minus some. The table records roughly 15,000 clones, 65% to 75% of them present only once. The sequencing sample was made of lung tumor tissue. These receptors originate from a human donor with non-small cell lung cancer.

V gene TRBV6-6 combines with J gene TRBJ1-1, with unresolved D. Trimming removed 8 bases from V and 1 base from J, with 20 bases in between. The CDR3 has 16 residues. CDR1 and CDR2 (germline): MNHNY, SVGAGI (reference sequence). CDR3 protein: CASCYLIVEGNTEAFF. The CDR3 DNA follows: TGTGCCAGCTGCTATTTGATTGTAGAGGGGAACACTGAAGCTTTCTTT.

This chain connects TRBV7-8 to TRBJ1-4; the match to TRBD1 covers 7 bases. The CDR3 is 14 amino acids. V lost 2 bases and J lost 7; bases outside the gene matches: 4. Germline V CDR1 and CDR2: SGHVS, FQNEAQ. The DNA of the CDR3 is TGTGCCAGCAGCTTACCCCGACAGGGTGAAAAACTGTTTTTT. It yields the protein CASSLPRQGEKLFF.

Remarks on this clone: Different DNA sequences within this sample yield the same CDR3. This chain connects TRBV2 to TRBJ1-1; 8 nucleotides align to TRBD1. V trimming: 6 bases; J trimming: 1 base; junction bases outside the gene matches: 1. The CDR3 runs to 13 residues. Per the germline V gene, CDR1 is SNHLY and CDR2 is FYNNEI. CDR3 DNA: TGTGCCAGCAGCGGACAGGGGAACACTGAAGCTTTCTTT. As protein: CASSGQGNTEAFF.

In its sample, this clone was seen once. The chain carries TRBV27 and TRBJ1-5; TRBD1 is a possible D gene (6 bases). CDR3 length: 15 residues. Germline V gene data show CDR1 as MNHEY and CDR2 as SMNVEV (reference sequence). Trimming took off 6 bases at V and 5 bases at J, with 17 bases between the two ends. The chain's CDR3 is CASRRGLRVDQPQHF. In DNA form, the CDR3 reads TGTGCCAGCAGACGGGGGCTACGAGTTGATCAGCCCCAGCATTTT.

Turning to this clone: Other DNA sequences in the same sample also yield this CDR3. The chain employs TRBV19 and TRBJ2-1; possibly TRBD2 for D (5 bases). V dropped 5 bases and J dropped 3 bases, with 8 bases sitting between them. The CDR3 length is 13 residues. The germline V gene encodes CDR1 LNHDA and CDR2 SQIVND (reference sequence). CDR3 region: CASSPRGYNEQFF. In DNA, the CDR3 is TGTGCCAGTAGTCCCCGGGGCTACAATGAGCAGTTCTTC. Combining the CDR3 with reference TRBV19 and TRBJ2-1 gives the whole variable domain DGGITQSPKYLFRKEGQNVTLSCEQNLNHDAMYWYRQDPGQGLRLIYYSQIVNDFQKGDIAEGYSVSREKKESFPLTVTSAQKNPTAFYLCASSPRGYNEQFFGPGTRLTVL.

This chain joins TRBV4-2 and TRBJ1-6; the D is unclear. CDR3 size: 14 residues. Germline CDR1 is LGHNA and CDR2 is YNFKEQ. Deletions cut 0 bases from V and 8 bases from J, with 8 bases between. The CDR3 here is CASSQDRLDSPLHF. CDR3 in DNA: TGTGCCAGCAGCCAAGATCGTTTGGATTCACCCCTCCACTTT.

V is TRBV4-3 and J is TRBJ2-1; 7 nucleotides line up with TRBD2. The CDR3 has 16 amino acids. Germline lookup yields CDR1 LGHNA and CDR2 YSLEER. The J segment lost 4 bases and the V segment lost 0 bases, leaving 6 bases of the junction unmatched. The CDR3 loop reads CASSQDGLAAYNEQFF. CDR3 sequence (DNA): TGCGCCAGCAGCCAAGATGGGCTAGCGGCATACAATGAGCAGTTCTTC.

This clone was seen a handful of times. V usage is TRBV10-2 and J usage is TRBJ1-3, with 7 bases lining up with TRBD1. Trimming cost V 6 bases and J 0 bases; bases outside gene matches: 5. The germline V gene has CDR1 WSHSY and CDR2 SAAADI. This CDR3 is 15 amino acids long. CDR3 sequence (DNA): TGCGCCAGCAGCCGACAGGGCGGCTCTGGAAACACCATATATTTT. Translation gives CASSRQGGSGNTIYF.

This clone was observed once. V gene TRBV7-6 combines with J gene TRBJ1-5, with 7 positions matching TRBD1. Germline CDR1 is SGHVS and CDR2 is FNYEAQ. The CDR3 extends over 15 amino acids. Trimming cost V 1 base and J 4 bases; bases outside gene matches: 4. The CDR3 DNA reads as TGTGCCAGCAGCTTAGATGTACAGGGGAATCAGCCCCAGCATTTT. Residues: CASSLDVQGNQPQHF.

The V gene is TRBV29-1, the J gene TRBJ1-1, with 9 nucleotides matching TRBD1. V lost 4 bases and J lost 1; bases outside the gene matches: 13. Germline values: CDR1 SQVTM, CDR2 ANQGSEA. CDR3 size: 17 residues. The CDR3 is CSVVSVQTGGWNTEAFF. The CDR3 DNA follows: TGCAGCGTTGTCAGTGTCCAGACAGGGGGATGGAACACTGAAGCTTTCTTT.

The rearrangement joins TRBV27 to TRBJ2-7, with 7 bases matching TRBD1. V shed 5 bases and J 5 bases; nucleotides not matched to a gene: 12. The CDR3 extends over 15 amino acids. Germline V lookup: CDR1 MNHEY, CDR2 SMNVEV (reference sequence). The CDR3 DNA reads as TGTGCCAGCAGTCCTCCCGTCACAGGGGAGCACGAGCAGTACTTC. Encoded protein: CASSPPVTGEHEQYF.

This chain's CDR3 is CSVDRDRGRRTQYF. Here the CDR3 DNA reads TGCAGCGTTGACCGGGACAGGGGGCGTCGGACGCAGTATTTT. V and J are TRBV29-1 and TRBJ2-3, with 12 bases matching TRBD1. V lost 3 bases to trimming and J lost 9 bases; unmatched junction nucleotides: 7. CDR1 SQVTM and CDR2 ANQGSEA come from the germline V gene. CDR3 length equals 14 residues.

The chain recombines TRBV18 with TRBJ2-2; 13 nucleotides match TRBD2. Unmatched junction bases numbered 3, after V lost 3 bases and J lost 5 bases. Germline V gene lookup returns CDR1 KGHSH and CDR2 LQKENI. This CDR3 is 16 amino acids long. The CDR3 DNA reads TGTGCCAGCTCACCCTTGGGACTAGCGGGGACCGGGGAGCTGTTTTTT. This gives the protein CASSPLGLAGTGELFF.

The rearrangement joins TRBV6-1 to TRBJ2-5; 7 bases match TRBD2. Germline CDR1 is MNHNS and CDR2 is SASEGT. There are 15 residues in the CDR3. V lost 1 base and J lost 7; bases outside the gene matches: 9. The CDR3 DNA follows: TGTGCCAGCAGTGAAGAGGCTAGCGGATCTCGGACCCAGTACTTC. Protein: CASSEEASGSRTQYF.

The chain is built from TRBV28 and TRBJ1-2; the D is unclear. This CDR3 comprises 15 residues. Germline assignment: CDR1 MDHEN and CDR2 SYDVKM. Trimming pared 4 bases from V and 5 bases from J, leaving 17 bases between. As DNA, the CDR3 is TGTGCCAGCAGTTCACGACTAGACTATCATTATGGCTACACCTTC. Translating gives CASSSRLDYHYGYTF.

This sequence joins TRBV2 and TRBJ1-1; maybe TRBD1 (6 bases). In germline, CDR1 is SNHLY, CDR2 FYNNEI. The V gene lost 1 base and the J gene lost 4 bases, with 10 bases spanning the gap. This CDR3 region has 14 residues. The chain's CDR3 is CASSEDRATTEAFF. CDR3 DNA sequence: TGTGCCAGCAGTGAAGACAGGGCGACCACTGAAGCTTTCTTT.

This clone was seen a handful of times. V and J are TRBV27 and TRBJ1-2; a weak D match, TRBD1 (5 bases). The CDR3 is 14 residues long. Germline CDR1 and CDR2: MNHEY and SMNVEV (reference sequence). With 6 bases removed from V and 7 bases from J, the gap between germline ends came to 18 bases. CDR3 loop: CASRDPRGRGGYTF. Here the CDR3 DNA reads TGTGCCAGCAGGGACCCACGTGGGAGGGGTGGCTACACCTTC.

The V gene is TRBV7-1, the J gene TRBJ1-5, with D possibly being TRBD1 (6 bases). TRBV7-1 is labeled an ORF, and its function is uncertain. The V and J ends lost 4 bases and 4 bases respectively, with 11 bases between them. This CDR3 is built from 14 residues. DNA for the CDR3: TGTGCCAGCAGCTTTGGGACAACGAATCAGCCCCAGCATTTT. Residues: CASSFGTTNQPQHF.

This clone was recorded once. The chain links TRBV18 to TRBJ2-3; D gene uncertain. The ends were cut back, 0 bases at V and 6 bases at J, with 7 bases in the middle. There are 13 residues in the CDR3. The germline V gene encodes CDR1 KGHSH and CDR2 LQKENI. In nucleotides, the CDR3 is TGTGCCAGCTCACCACCTAGTTCGGATACGCAGTATTTT. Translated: CASSPPSSDTQYF.

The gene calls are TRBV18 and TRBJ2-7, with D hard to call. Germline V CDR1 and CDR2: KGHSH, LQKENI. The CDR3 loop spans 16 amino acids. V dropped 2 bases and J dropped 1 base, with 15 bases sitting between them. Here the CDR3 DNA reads TGTGCCAGCTCACCAATTGGCAAGGCGGAATCCTACGAGCAGTACTTC. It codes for CASSPIGKAESYEQYF. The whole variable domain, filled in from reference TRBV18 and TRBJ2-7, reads NAGVMQNPRHLVRRRGQEARLRCSPMKGHSHVYWYRQLPEEGLKFMVYLQKENIIDESGMPKERFSAEFPKEGPSILRIQQVVRGDSAAYFCASSPIGKAESYEQYFGPGTRLTVT.

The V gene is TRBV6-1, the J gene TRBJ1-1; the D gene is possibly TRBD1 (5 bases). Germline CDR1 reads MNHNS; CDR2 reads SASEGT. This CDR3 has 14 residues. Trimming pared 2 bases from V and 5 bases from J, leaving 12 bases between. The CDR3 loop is CASSESSEGTEAFF. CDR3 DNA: TGTGCCAGCAGTGAATCCAGTGAGGGGACTGAAGCTTTCTTT.

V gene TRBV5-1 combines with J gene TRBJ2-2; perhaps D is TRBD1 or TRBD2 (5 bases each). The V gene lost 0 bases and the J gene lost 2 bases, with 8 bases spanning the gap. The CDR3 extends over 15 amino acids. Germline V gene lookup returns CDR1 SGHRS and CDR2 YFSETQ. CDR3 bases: TGCGCCAGCAGCTTGGGTGGGACCAACACCGGGGAGCTGTTTTTT. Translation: CASSLGGTNTGELFF.

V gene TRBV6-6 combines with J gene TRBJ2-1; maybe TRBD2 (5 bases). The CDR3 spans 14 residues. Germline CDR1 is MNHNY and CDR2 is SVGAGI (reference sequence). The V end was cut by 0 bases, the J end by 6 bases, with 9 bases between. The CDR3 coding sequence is TGTGCCAGCAGTTACTCCGGGGAGCTCAATGAGCAGTTCTTC. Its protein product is CASSYSGELNEQFF.

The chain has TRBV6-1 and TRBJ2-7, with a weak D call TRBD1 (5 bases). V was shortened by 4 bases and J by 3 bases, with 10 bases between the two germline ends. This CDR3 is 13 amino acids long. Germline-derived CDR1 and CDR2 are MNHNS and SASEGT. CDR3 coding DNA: TGTGCCAGCAGTGGGACACCTCTCTACGAGCAGTACTTC. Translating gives CASSGTPLYEQYF.

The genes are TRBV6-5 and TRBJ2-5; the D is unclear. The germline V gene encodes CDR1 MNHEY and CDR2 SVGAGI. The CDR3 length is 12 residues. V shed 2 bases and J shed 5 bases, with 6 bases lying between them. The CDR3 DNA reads TGTGCCAGCAGTTACGTATGGGAGACCCAGTACTTC. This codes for CASSYVWETQYF.

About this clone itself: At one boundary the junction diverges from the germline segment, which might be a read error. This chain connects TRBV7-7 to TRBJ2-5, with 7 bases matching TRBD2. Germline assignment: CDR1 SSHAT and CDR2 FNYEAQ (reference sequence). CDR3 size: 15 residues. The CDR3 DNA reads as TGTGCTAGCAGCCCTTCGACGGGGGGAGGGGAGACCCAGTACTTC. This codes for CASSPSTGGGETQYF.

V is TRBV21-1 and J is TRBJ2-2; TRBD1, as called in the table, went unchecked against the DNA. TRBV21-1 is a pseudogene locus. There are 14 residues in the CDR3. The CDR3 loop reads CASSGTGRGGELFF. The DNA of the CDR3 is TGTGCCAGCAGCGGGACAGGGAGAGGGGGGGAGCTGTTTTTT.

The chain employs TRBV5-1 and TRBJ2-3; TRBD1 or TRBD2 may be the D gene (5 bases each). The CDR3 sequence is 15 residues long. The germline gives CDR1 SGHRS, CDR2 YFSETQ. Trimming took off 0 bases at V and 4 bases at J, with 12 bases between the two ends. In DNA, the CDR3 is TGCGCCAGCAGCTTGGTGGGGGATTGGGCAGATACGCAGTATTTT. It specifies CASSLVGDWADTQYF.

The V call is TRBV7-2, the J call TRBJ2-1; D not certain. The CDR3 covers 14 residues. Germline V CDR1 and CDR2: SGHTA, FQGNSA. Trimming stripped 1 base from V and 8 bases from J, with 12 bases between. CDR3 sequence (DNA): TGTGCCAGCAGCTTAGTGCCTAATCTGGATGAGCAGTTCTTC. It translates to CASSLVPNLDEQFF.